The 21 T cell receptor beta chains in this list originate from one sample, sequenced in a study of T-cell reconstitution after alpha-beta-depleted transplantation in children. Researchers prepared the TCRbeta library using unique molecular identifiers, the study reports. TCRdb independently ran MiXCR on the PCR reads; one entry per CDR3 protein. This sample has about 980,000 distinct CDR3 sequences, with about 29% found just once. The specimen was PBMCs, mostly from graft donor cells, collected 360 days after TCRalphabeta/CD19-depleted stem cell transplant. The receptors originated from a boy under two years old who had a stem cell transplant for SCID, so the T cells may come from the graft donor.

The chain links TRBV15 to TRBJ2-2, with a possible D match to TRBD2 (6 bases). CDR3 length: 15 residues. Germline lookup yields CDR1 LNHNV and CDR2 YYDKDF (reference sequence). Trimming shortened V by 6 bases and J by 6 bases, and 17 bases separated the two germline ends. The CDR3 reads CATSPGERGAGELFF. Written as DNA, the CDR3 is TGTGCCACCAGTCCGGGGGAAAGAGGTGCCGGGGAGCTGTTTTTT. The full variable domain, rest sourced from reference TRBV15 and TRBJ2-2, is DAMVIQNPRYQVTQFGKPVTLSCSQTLNHNVMYWYQQKSSQAPKLLFHYYDKDFNNEADTPDNFQSRRPNTSFCFLDIRSPGLGDTAMYLCATSPGERGAGELFFGEGSRLTVL.

The rearrangement uses TRBV28 and TRBJ2-7; TRBD1 or TRBD2 may be the D gene (5 bases each). The V and J ends lost 2 bases and 7 bases respectively, with 21 bases between them. The CDR3 extends over 16 amino acids. Germline V gives CDR1 MDHEN, CDR2 SYDVKM. In DNA, the CDR3 is TGTGCCAGCAGTTTACGGATAGGGCAGGGCGAGGGGGAGCAGTACTTC. The encoded protein is CASSLRIGQGEGEQYF.

This clonotype was observed a handful of times. The chain combines TRBV3-1 with TRBJ2-1; 8 bases map to TRBD2. J was trimmed by 1 base and V by 1 base; bases with no gene match: 3. CDR1 is LGHDT and CDR2 is YNNKEL in the germline V gene (reference sequence). The CDR3 length is 16 residues. As DNA, the CDR3 is TGTGCCAGCAGCCAAGTCTCTAGCGGGTCCTACAATGAGCAGTTCTTC. It encodes CASSQVSSGSYNEQFF.

This clonotype was detected only a few times. This chain joins TRBV6-2 or TRBV6-3 and TRBJ2-6; the D gene could be TRBD1 or TRBD2 (5 bases each). CDR3 size: 16 residues. In germline, CDR1 is MNHEY, CDR2 SVGEGT. The germline V and J ends were trimmed by 6 bases and 4 bases, with 16 bases remaining between them. In DNA, the CDR3 is TGTGCCAGCAGGGTATCCCAGGGAGCGGGGGCCAACGTCCTGACTTTC. This translates into CASRVSQGAGANVLTF.

This clonotype was seen only a few times. The chain is built from TRBV12-3 or TRBV12-4 and TRBJ1-1; D is possibly TRBD1 (6 bases). V was trimmed by 5 bases and J by 0 bases, leaving 16 bases between them. The length of the CDR3 is 16 residues. CDR3 DNA: TGTGCCAGCAGTCACCGACAGGATCACATGAACACTGAAGCTTTCTTT. Its protein is CASSHRQDHMNTEAFF.

This clonotype was seen a few times. CDR3 sequence: CATSRGGAGAYEQYF. Here the CDR3 DNA reads TGTGCCACCAGCAGAGGGGGAGCGGGGGCCTACGAGCAGTACTTC. The V gene is TRBV15, the J gene TRBJ2-7; 8 nucleotides align to TRBD2. V shed 1 base, J shed 2 bases, and the junction held 4 bases outside the gene matches. Germline V CDR1 and CDR2: LNHNV, YYDKDF (reference sequence). This CDR3 is built from 15 residues.

With regard to this clonotype: At one end, the junction sequence differs from germline, possibly due to a read error. The CDR3 coding sequence is TGTGCCAGCAGCGTACCGGGGCGTTGGGGAAACACCTGGGAGCTGTTTTTT. It yields the protein CASSVPGRWGNTWELFF. The chain combines TRBV6-1 with TRBJ2-2, with D perhaps assigned TRBD1 or TRBD2 (5 bases each). The CDR3 extends over 17 amino acids. The V gene's germline CDR1 is MNHNS and CDR2 SASEGT.

This clonotype has more than one count but fewer than ten. This rearrangement joins TRBV6-6 to TRBJ1-3; D call uncertain. CDR1 and CDR2 from the germline V gene are MNHNY and SVGAGI (reference sequence). Trimming took off 7 bases at V and 4 bases at J, with 11 bases between the two ends. The CDR3 consists of 13 residues. The CDR3 protein is CASISGKGNTIYF. The CDR3 bases are TGTGCCAGCATTTCTGGGAAAGGAAACACCATATATTTT.

CDR3 region: CATSDRIGGLETDTQYF. In DNA form, the CDR3 reads TGTGCCACCAGTGACAGAATAGGGGGCCTAGAAACAGATACGCAGTATTTT. This chain connects TRBV24-1 to TRBJ2-3; 7 bases fit TRBD1. Germline assignment: CDR1 KGHDR and CDR2 SFDVKD. The J segment lost 3 bases and the V segment lost 4 bases, leaving 12 bases of the junction unmatched. This CDR3 contains 17 residues.

The V call is TRBV5-1, the J call TRBJ2-1, with 8 bases fitting TRBD2. Germline V CDR1 and CDR2: SGHRS, YFSETQ. The CDR3 length is 17 residues. The junction had 14 bases not matched to a gene; V was cut back by 6 bases and J by 3 bases. The CDR3, as DNA: TGCGCCAGCAACCCCGGGCCCCCCCGGGGGGGCTACAATGAGCAGTTCTTC. Translation gives CASNPGPPRGGYNEQFF.

This clonotype occurred a few times. This chain joins TRBV6-5 and TRBJ2-7, with D unresolved. Trimming left V 1 base short and J 2 bases short, with 6 bases between. The CDR3 covers 13 residues. In germline, CDR1 is MNHEY, CDR2 SVGAGI. CDR3 sequence: CASSYWGTYEQYF. The CDR3 DNA is TGTGCCAGCAGTTACTGGGGAACCTACGAGCAGTACTTC.

The genes are TRBV5-1 and TRBJ2-7, with TRBD1 matching over 7 bases. The CDR3 is made up of 14 amino acids. With 4 bases clipped from V and 5 bases from J, the junction kept 9 bases outside the gene matches. Germline CDR1 is SGHRS and CDR2 is YFSETQ. The CDR3 is CASSIGQAGDEQYF. DNA of the CDR3: TGCGCCAGCAGCATAGGACAGGCCGGAGACGAGCAGTACTTC.

This clonotype was observed once. The chain links TRBV4-3 to TRBJ1-2; 8 nucleotides match TRBD1. J was trimmed by 3 bases and V by 3 bases; bases with no gene match: 6. CDR1 and CDR2 from the germline V gene are LGHNA and YSLEER. The CDR3 is made up of 15 amino acids. CDR3: CASSQDPGGYYGYTF. CDR3 sequence (DNA): TGCGCCAGCAGCCAGGACCCAGGGGGCTACTATGGCTACACCTTC.

The rearrangement uses TRBV18 and TRBJ2-3, with 7 bases identical to TRBD1. V shed 4 bases and J 3 bases; nucleotides not matched to a gene: 10. CDR3 length: 16 residues. The germline V gene encodes CDR1 KGHSH and CDR2 LQKENI. CDR3 sequence: CASSLTTGKRTDTQYF. The CDR3 bases are TGTGCCAGCTCACTAACGACAGGGAAGAGGACAGATACGCAGTATTTT.

This chain links TRBV2 with TRBJ2-5, with D possibly called TRBD1 or TRBD2 (5 bases each). Germline CDR1 SNHLY, CDR2 FYNNEI. The CDR3 is 16 residues long. Trimming removed 8 bases at V and 3 bases at J, with 22 bases between. The CDR3 DNA follows: TGTGCCAGCCCTAAGGTTGCGGACTGGGACGAAGAGACCCAGTACTTC. Translated: CASPKVADWDEETQYF.

V usage is TRBV6-1 and J usage is TRBJ1-5, with D possibly TRBD1 on 5 matching bases. Trimming left V 10 bases short and J 5 bases short, with 15 bases between. Per the germline V gene, CDR1 is MNHNS and CDR2 is SASEGT. CDR3 length: 13 residues. CDR3 region: CATRDFVYQPQHF. The CDR3 coding sequence is TGTGCCACCCGGGACTTTGTTTATCAGCCCCAGCATTTT.

The chain couples TRBV12-3 or TRBV12-4 to TRBJ2-1; 11 bases fit TRBD2. The length of the CDR3 is 17 residues. Trimming took 7 bases from V and 4 from J; bases not matched to a gene: 12. The CDR3 region has the DNA TGTGCCAGCACCGGGGTAGCGGGGGGGACTGGTTACAATGAGCAGTTCTTC. Translating gives CASTGVAGGTGYNEQFF.

This clonotype has a handful of counts. The chain is built from TRBV20-1 and TRBJ2-7, with unresolved D. V shed 6 bases and J shed 7 bases, with 13 bases lying between them. CDR3 size: 11 residues. From germline, CDR1 is DFQATT and CDR2 SNEGSKA (reference sequence). The CDR3 spells CSAERGDEQYF. The DNA of the CDR3 is TGCAGTGCGGAACGCGGCGATGAGCAGTACTTC.

The rearrangement links TRBV6-5 to TRBJ2-3, with D unclear. Germline-derived CDR1 and CDR2 are MNHEY and SVGAGI. The V end was cut by 5 bases, the J end by 0 bases, with 12 bases between. There are 15 residues in the CDR3. The CDR3 bases are TGTGCCAGCAGTCTATCGATAGTTAGCACAGATACGCAGTATTTT. It is translated as CASSLSIVSTDTQYF.

There are a few counts of this clonotype. The CDR3 carries no conserved terminal phenylalanine or tryptophan, so it likely arises from a read error. The chain carries TRBV4-1 and TRBJ1-2; tentatively, D is TRBD1 (5 bases). The CDR3 sequence is 15 residues long. The V gene lost 0 bases and the J gene lost 4 bases, with 12 bases spanning the gap. In germline, CDR1 is MGHRA, CDR2 YSYEKL. The CDR3: CASSQDTGSSYGYTY. In nucleotides, the CDR3 is TGCGCCAGCAGCCAAGATACAGGTTCCAGCTATGGCTACACCTAC.

In its sample, this clonotype was seen a few times. The chain has TRBV7-2 and TRBJ1-1; TRBD1 might be the D (5 bases). The germline CDR1 and CDR2 sequences are SGHTA and FQGNSA. Trimming removed 6 bases at V and 1 base at J, with 9 bases between. The CDR3 loop spans 13 amino acids. CDR3 residues: CASSPDTNTEAFF. The CDR3 DNA follows: TGTGCCAGCAGTCCGGACACGAACACTGAAGCTTTCTTT. Based on the CDR3 plus reference TRBV7-2 and TRBJ1-1, the full variable domain is GAGVSQSPSNKVTEKGKDVELRCDPISGHTALYWYRQSLGQGLEFLIYFQGNSAPDKSGLPSDRFSAERTGGSVSTLTIQRTQQEDSAVYLCASSPDTNTEAFFGQGTRLTVV.